The 26 T cell receptor beta chains in this list originate from one sample, sequenced in a study of graft-versus-host responses after intestinal transplantation. Their antigens remain unidentified. Assay used: immunoSEQ multiplex PCR; TCRdb lists only in-frame clones, some missing. Of nearly 95,000 clones detected, about 92% appear once; the ten largest clones hold about 2%. Material: unstimulated CD8+ T cells sorted from spleen or lymph node cells, obtained before intestinal transplant. All receptors derive from a human donor who received an intestinal transplant.

This chain joins TRBV11-2 and TRBJ2-5; the match to TRBD1 covers 9 bases. CDR3 size: 14 residues. In germline, CDR1 is SGHAT, CDR2 FQNNGV. The ends lost 6 bases at V and 4 bases at J; junction bases unmatched: 6. In DNA form, the CDR3 reads TGTGCCAGCAGGCCGGGACAGGGTCCAGAGACCCAGTACTTC. Encoded protein: CASRPGQGPETQYF.

The chain carries TRBV30 and TRBJ1-1, with TRBD1 as a possible D gene (5 bases). Germline values: CDR1 GTSNPN, CDR2 SVGIG (reference sequence). Trimming shortened V by 0 bases and J by 4 bases, and 9 bases separated the two germline ends. This CDR3 has 13 amino acids. The CDR3 nucleotides are TGTGCCTGGAGTGTTCACGGGGGCACTGAAGCTTTCTTT. This encodes CAWSVHGGTEAFF.

The V gene is TRBV7-9, the J gene TRBJ2-1; 9 nucleotides line up with TRBD1. Germline lookup yields CDR1 SEHNR and CDR2 FQNEAQ (reference sequence). J was trimmed by 7 bases and V by 2 bases; bases with no gene match: 6. CDR3 size: 15 residues. The CDR3 coding sequence is TGTGCCAGCAGCTTAAGCCGGGACAGGGAAAATGAGCAGTTCTTC. This sequence encodes CASSLSRDRENEQFF.

This rearrangement joins TRBV30 to TRBJ2-7, with D tentatively TRBD1 (6 bases). The CDR3 covers 13 residues. Germline values: CDR1 GTSNPN, CDR2 SVGIG (reference sequence). Between the trimmed V and J ends, which lost 2 bases and 2 bases, there was a span of 10 bases. CDR3 bases: TGTGCCTGGAGTTACGACAGGACCTACGAGCAGTACTTC. The encoded protein is CAWSYDRTYEQYF.

The chain employs TRBV4-3 and TRBJ1-1; TRBD1 agrees at 9 bases. The germline CDR1 and CDR2 sequences are LGHNA and YSLEER. J gave up 4 bases and V 0 bases, and 9 bases lay outside the gene matches. This CDR3 comprises 17 residues. CDR3 region: CASSQEGWTGVLTEAFF. As DNA, the CDR3 is TGCGCCAGCAGCCAAGAGGGTTGGACAGGGGTGCTCACTGAAGCTTTCTTT.

This sequence joins TRBV4-3 and TRBJ2-2; D perhaps matches TRBD1 (6 bases). CDR3 size: 17 residues. Germline V gives CDR1 LGHNA, CDR2 YSLEER. Trimming shortened V by 4 bases and J by 3 bases, and 18 bases separated the two germline ends. The CDR3 DNA reads as TGCGCCAGCAGCCGAAACTTGCTAGGGGGAGACACCGGGGAGCTGTTTTTT. Its translation is CASSRNLLGGDTGELFF.

V gene TRBV5-6 combines with J gene TRBJ1-5; D is possibly TRBD1 (5 bases). V shed 2 bases and J shed 1 base, with 10 bases lying between them. Germline loops: CDR1 SGHDT, CDR2 YYEEEE. This CDR3 comprises 15 residues. CDR3 amino acids: CASSLGGESNQPQHF. The CDR3 coding sequence is TGTGCCAGCAGCTTAGGAGGGGAAAGCAATCAGCCCCAGCATTTT.

This chain joins TRBV5-8 and TRBJ2-7; the match to TRBD1 covers 8 bases. With 4 bases clipped from V and 3 bases from J, the junction kept 3 bases outside the gene matches. Germline V gives CDR1 SGHTS, CDR2 YDEGEE. The CDR3 runs 13 residues. The CDR3, as DNA: TGTGCCAGCAGCCCGGGACAGGACTACGAGCAGTACTTC. Its translation: CASSPGQDYEQYF.

The gene calls are TRBV30 and TRBJ2-3, with D maybe TRBD2 (7 bases). This CDR3 has 15 amino acids. Germline V CDR1 and CDR2: GTSNPN, SVGIG (reference sequence). V lost 0 bases, J lost 0 bases, and 10 bases lay in between. CDR3 sequence (DNA): TGTGCCTGGAGTGTAGGGGGGGCTAGCACAGATACGCAGTATTTT. Translated: CAWSVGGASTDTQYF.

The CDR3 coding sequence is TGTGCCAGCAGCTTGTTGGAAAAGGGACAGAATTATGGCTACACCTTC. Its translation is CASSLLEKGQNYGYTF. The chain is built from TRBV5-6 and TRBJ1-2; 7 positions agree with TRBD1. V lost 1 base to trimming and J lost 5 bases; unmatched junction nucleotides: 11. The CDR3 contains 16 residues. Germline V lookup: CDR1 SGHDT, CDR2 YYEEEE.

This chain uses TRBV4-3 with TRBJ1-1; D remains ambiguous. This CDR3 region has 13 residues. Trimming cost V 2 bases and J 4 bases, with 8 bases left between them. CDR1 is LGHNA, CDR2 YSLEER, per germline. This chain's CDR3 is CASSQKKRTEAFF. In nucleotides, the CDR3 is TGCGCCAGCAGCCAAAAGAAGCGCACTGAAGCTTTCTTT.

The chain joins TRBV15 to TRBJ1-1; 8 bases are a match to TRBD1. V lost 3 bases, J lost 3 bases, and 3 bases stayed unmatched. The CDR3 loop spans 14 amino acids. Germline assignment: CDR1 LNHNV and CDR2 YYDKDF (reference sequence). The CDR3 DNA sequence: TGTGCCACCAGCAGGGACAGGGCGGACACTGAAGCTTTCTTT. It translates to CATSRDRADTEAFF.

The genes are TRBV19 and TRBJ2-1; 11 nucleotides agree with TRBD2. V dropped 1 base and J dropped 0; count of bases not matched to a gene: 5. The CDR3 sequence is 18 residues long. Per germline, CDR1 LNHDA and CDR2 SQIVND (reference sequence). The CDR3 DNA follows: TGTGCCAGTAGTATAGGTCTAGCGGGGGGCTACTCCTACAATGAGCAGTTCTTC. As protein: CASSIGLAGGYSYNEQFF.

The V gene is TRBV29-1, the J gene TRBJ1-1; D uncertain. This CDR3 has 11 residues. The V and J ends lost 7 bases and 2 bases respectively, with 8 bases between them. The germline CDR1 and CDR2 sequences are SQVTM and ANQGSEA. The CDR3 bases are TGCAGCGATGCAGGCAACACTGAAGCTTTCTTT. Its protein is CSDAGNTEAFF.

This sequence joins TRBV27 and TRBJ1-5, with 11 bases matching TRBD1. The CDR3 runs 15 residues. Germline assignment: CDR1 MNHEY and CDR2 SMNVEV (reference sequence). The ends lost 3 bases at V and 7 bases at J; junction bases unmatched: 5. The DNA for the CDR3 is TGTGCCAGCAGTTTCTCCGGGACAGGGGGACAGCCCCAGCATTTT. It is translated as CASSFSGTGGQPQHF.

The V call is TRBV10-2, the J call TRBJ2-7; 9 bases line up with TRBD2. With V trimmed by 5 bases and J by 0 bases, 11 bases remained unmatched. Germline V CDR1 and CDR2: WSHSY, SAAADI. This CDR3 comprises 17 residues. The CDR3 DNA is TGCGCCAGCAGTCGTATTAGCGGGGGAGAATACTCCTACGAGCAGTACTTC. It translates to CASSRISGGEYSYEQYF.

The rearrangement uses TRBV4-2 and TRBJ2-3, with 7 bases aligning to TRBD2. J was trimmed by 3 bases and V by 1 base; bases with no gene match: 10. The CDR3 contains 17 residues. Looked up from germline, CDR1 is LGHNA and CDR2 is YNFKEQ. CDR3 DNA: TGTGCCAGCAGCCAAGGCCCCCCGGGACTATTGACAGATACGCAGTATTTT. Translation: CASSQGPPGLLTDTQYF.

This chain links TRBV4-1 with TRBJ1-6; TRBD1 agrees at 8 bases. Trimming at V came to 8 bases and at J to 7 bases, leaving 10 bases not matched to a gene. Germline CDR1 is MGHRA and CDR2 is YSYEKL. This CDR3 is built from 15 residues. This CDR3 is CASRSNRGRNSPLHF. The CDR3 nucleotides read TGCGCCAGCCGGTCCAACAGGGGGAGGAATTCACCCCTCCACTTT.

The chain employs TRBV7-6 and TRBJ2-3; 8 bases agree with TRBD2. V lost 5 bases to trimming and J lost 2 bases; unmatched junction nucleotides: 6. The CDR3 extends over 15 amino acids. Germline V CDR1 and CDR2: SGHVS, FNYEAQ. CDR3 loop: CASSRTSGYTDTQYF. In nucleotides, the CDR3 is TGTGCCAGCAGCCGTACTAGCGGTTACACAGATACGCAGTATTTT.

The V gene is TRBV7-6, the J gene TRBJ2-7, with D perhaps TRBD2 (6 bases). V lost 1 base, J lost 5 bases, and 9 bases lay in between. The CDR3 loop spans 13 amino acids. The germline gives CDR1 SGHVS, CDR2 FNYEAQ. CDR3 protein: CASSLGAGDEQYF. As DNA, the CDR3 is TGTGCCAGCAGCTTAGGAGCGGGCGACGAGCAGTACTTC.

This chain joins TRBV7-9 and TRBJ2-5, with TRBD1 matching over 7 bases. Germline CDR1 is SEHNR and CDR2 is FQNEAQ (reference sequence). The J segment lost 2 bases and the V segment lost 6 bases, leaving 9 bases of the junction unmatched. The CDR3 sequence is 15 residues long. CDR3 residues: CASSIRDRVQETQYF. As DNA, the CDR3 is TGTGCCAGCAGTATCCGGGACAGAGTTCAAGAGACCCAGTACTTC.

J is TRBJ2-5 and V is TRBV19, with D possibly matching TRBD2 (6 bases). V shed 8 bases and J shed 4 bases, with 17 bases lying between them. The V gene's germline CDR1 is LNHDA and CDR2 SQIVND (reference sequence). The CDR3 loop spans 14 amino acids. For the CDR3, the DNA is TGTGCCAGTGGGCCCTCGATCGGGGGAGAGACCCAGTACTTC. Translating it yields CASGPSIGGETQYF. The entire variable domain, with the rest obtained from reference TRBV19 and TRBJ2-5, is as follows: DGGITQSPKYLFRKEGQNVTLSCEQNLNHDAMYWYRQDPGQGLRLIYYSQIVNDFQKGDIAEGYSVSREKKESFPLTVTSAQKNPTAFYLCASGPSIGGETQYFGPGTRLLVL.

Written as DNA, the CDR3 is TGTGCCAGCAGCCTCCGGGTTTCCTCAGACTATGGCTACACCTTC. This translates into CASSLRVSSDYGYTF. This chain joins TRBV13 and TRBJ1-2, with no clear D. V was pared by 5 bases and J by 3 bases, with 16 bases between. The CDR3 consists of 15 residues. Per the germline V gene, CDR1 is PRHDT and CDR2 is FYEKMQ (reference sequence).

The CDR3 sequence is CSVEIWGTSGGYNEQFF. CDR3 DNA sequence: TGCAGCGTTGAAATTTGGGGGACTAGCGGGGGCTACAATGAGCAGTTCTTC. V is TRBV29-1 and J is TRBJ2-1, with TRBD2 identical over 14 bases. The V and J ends lost 2 bases and 3 bases, in that order; junction bases with no gene match: 6. The CDR3 is made up of 17 amino acids. Germline V gene data show CDR1 as SQVTM and CDR2 as ANQGSEA.

The chain employs TRBV7-2 and TRBJ2-7; 7 nucleotides align to TRBD2. J gave up 4 bases and V 4 bases, and 7 bases lay outside the gene matches. Germline V gene lookup returns CDR1 SGHTA and CDR2 FQGNSA. The CDR3 extends over 14 amino acids. The CDR3 here is CASSSGLSLYEQYF. CDR3 coding DNA: TGTGCCAGCAGCTCGGGACTATCTTTATACGAGCAGTACTTC.

The chain uses TRBV5-8 and TRBJ2-1, with 10 bases identical to TRBD2. V lost 2 bases, J lost 7 bases, and 3 bases stayed unmatched. Germline CDR1 reads SGHTS; CDR2 reads YDEGEE. The CDR3 spans 14 residues. The CDR3 nucleotides are TGTGCCAGCAGCTTTAGCGGGGGGATAAATGAGCAGTTCTTC. Protein sequence: CASSFSGGINEQFF. The full variable domain, its missing parts supplied by reference TRBV5-8 and TRBJ2-1, is EAGVTQSPTHLIKTRGQQATLRCSPISGHTSVYWYQQALGLGLQFLLWYDEGEERNRGNFPPRFSGRQFPNYSSELNVNALELEDSALYLCASSFSGGINEQFFGPGTRLTVL.